Listed below are T cell receptor beta chains from one sample, sequenced in a study of CD8 T cells in ankylosing spondylitis. One entry per CDR3 protein, called by TCRdb with MiXCR from the 5' RACE reads. The table has about 460,000 distinct CDR3 sequences, approximately 5.3% seen once. Material: blood, either unsorted or a sorted T cell fraction (not recorded which). The receptor source for this set is a male donor with ankylosing spondylitis. Each CDR3 is given with its conserved first and last residue. The order of the fields is clone size, D gene, V gene, J gene, CDR3 DNA, CDR3 protein. A D gene is named only where the DNA matches it firmly. Clone size is given for some rows only: seen once, a few or many times, or a class if the clone is expanded.

many	TRBD1	TRBV20-1	TRBJ2-5	TGCAGTGCCCCCGACAGGGGGATAGAGACCCAGTACTTC	CSAPDRGIETQYF
many	-	TRBV28	TRBJ1-2	TGTGCCAGCAGTTTATGGGGGGGGCTGGTCTATGGCTACACCTTC	CASSLWGGLVYGYTF
many	-	TRBV7-2	TRBJ2-1	TGTGCCAGCAGCCCCGAGGGCCCCCCAGCCTGGAATGAGCAGTTCTTC	CASSPEGPPAWNEQFF
many	-	TRBV5-1	TRBJ2-3	TGCGCCAGCAGCTTGGAGCCGGGGAGAACAGATACGCAGTATTTT	CASSLEPGRTDTQYF
-	TRBD2	TRBV10-3	TRBJ2-3	TGTGCCATCAGCGCTATCTCCGGGACTAGCGGGGGGGACACAGATACGCAGTATTTT	CAISAISGTSGGDTDTQYF
few	-	TRBV6-2/TRBV6-3	TRBJ1-1	TGTGCCAGCAGTTACCCTTTACGGTCGGGGGGGAACACTGAAGCTTTCTTT	CASSYPLRSGGNTEAFF
many	-	TRBV9	TRBJ1-2	TGTGCCAGCAGCGTATCTCGGACAGCTAACTATGGCTACACCTTC	CASSVSRTANYGYTF
-	TRBD1	TRBV6-1	TRBJ1-1	TGTGCCAGCAGTGAGGACAGGGGATCTGAAGCTTTCTTT	CASSEDRGSEAFF
many	TRBD1	TRBV7-2	TRBJ1-2	TGTGCCAGCAGCTTACGGGACAGGGGTAATGGCTACACCTTC	CASSLRDRGNGYTF
many	TRBD1	TRBV4-3	TRBJ2-1	TGCGCCAGCAGCCTGGGGACAGGTTTTGACAATGAGCAGTTCTTC	CASSLGTGFDNEQFF
few	TRBD2	TRBV9	TRBJ2-3	TGTGCCAGCAGCGCGACTAGCGGGGGGGCCGGGGATACGCAGTATTTT	CASSATSGGAGDTQYF
many	-	TRBV6-2/TRBV6-3	TRBJ1-1	TGTGCCAGCAGTATTCAACGGAACACTGAAGCTTTCTTT	CASSIQRNTEAFF
many	-	TRBV20-1	TRBJ1-1	TGCAGTGCTAGAGGGTCCCCGAACACTGAAGCTTTCTTT	CSARGSPNTEAFF
many	-	TRBV20-1	TRBJ2-4	TGCAGTGCCTTGGGACTAGCCAAAAACATTCAGTACTTC	CSALGLAKNIQYF
many	-	TRBV7-2	TRBJ2-3	TGTGCCAGCAGCACCCAACCCCGGGGGGATACGCAGTATTTT	CASSTQPRGDTQYF
many	-	TRBV7-8	TRBJ2-3	TGTGCCAGCAGCTTTTGGGACCCGGGCCCGATCCGCGCGGATACGCAGTATTTT	CASSFWDPGPIRADTQYF
many	-	TRBV29-1	TRBJ2-5	TGCAGCGTTCCTATCGGGGGCGGGAAAGAGACCCAGTACTTC	CSVPIGGGKETQYF
-	TRBD2	TRBV7-7	TRBJ2-3	TGTGCTAGCAGCGCGACTAGCGGGAGTGCAGATACGCAGTATTTT	CASSATSGSADTQYF
many	TRBD1	TRBV10-3	TRBJ1-5	TGTGCCACGAAGAACGGAGGACAGGATATCAGTTCGCCCCAGCATTTT	CATKNGGQDISSPQHF
many	-	TRBV4-2	TRBJ2-7	TGTGCCAGCAGCCGGCCTCCCAGTGCCGAGCAGTACTTC	CASSRPPSAEQYF
many	TRBD2	TRBV20-1	TRBJ2-7	TGCAGTGCTAGAGGGGGACTAGCGGGAGTCGAGCAGTACTTC	CSARGGLAGVEQYF
few	TRBD1	TRBV24-1	TRBJ2-7	TGTGCCACCAGTGAAGCCGGGGACAGGGACTACGAGCAGTACTTC	CATSEAGDRDYEQYF
many	-	TRBV27	TRBJ2-1	TGTGCCAGCAGTGCTACGCTGTACAATGAGCAGTTCTTC	CASSATLYNEQFF
many	TRBD2	TRBV20-1	TRBJ2-1	TGCAGTGCTAGAGTGCTAGCGGGGCCTAGAAATGAGCAGTTCTTC	CSARVLAGPRNEQFF
-	TRBD1	TRBV24-1	TRBJ1-1	TGTGCCACCAGTGATTCTACAGGACAGGTTGCTGAAGCTTTCTTT	CATSDSTGQVAEAFF
many	-	TRBV12-3/TRBV12-4	TRBJ1-3	TGTGCCAGCAGCTCTGACAGCTCTGGAAACACCATATATTTT	CASSSDSSGNTIYF
many	-	TRBV20-1	TRBJ2-7	TGCAGTGCTTCCCTCGGGGCAGTTTACTACGAGCAGTACTTC	CSASLGAVYYEQYF
many	TRBD1	TRBV5-1	TRBJ2-2	TGCGCCAGCAGCTGGCAGGGACAGAACACGAACACCGGGGAGCTGTTTTTT	CASSWQGQNTNTGELFF
few	-	TRBV7-2	TRBJ2-3	TGTGCCAGCAGCTTAGTTGGGGGCTCGGATACGCAGTATTTT	CASSLVGGSDTQYF
many	-	TRBV9	TRBJ2-2	TGTGCCAGCAGCGTAGCTCGCGTGGGGGCCAGGACCGGGGAGCTGTTTTTT	CASSVARVGARTGELFF
many	-	TRBV5-1	TRBJ2-5	TGCGCCAGCAACCAGGGGGGGCCCGGGCTAGAGACCCAGTACTTC	CASNQGGPGLETQYF
few	TRBD2	TRBV28	TRBJ2-7	TGTGCCAGCAGTTTATGGGGTCGGGGGGACCCTCGAGAGCAGTACTTC	CASSLWGRGDPREQYF
-	-	TRBV30	TRBJ1-5	TGTGCCTGGAGCTCTGTCGAGGCTCAGCCCCAGCATTTT	CAWSSVEAQPQHF
-	-	TRBV24-1	TRBJ2-2	TGTGCCACCAGTGATTTAGGGAACACCGGGGAGCTGTTTTTT	CATSDLGNTGELFF
many	-	TRBV5-1	TRBJ2-3	TGCGCCAGCAGCCCCCTCGGTGTGGCAGATACGCAGTATTTT	CASSPLGVADTQYF
many	TRBD1	TRBV29-1	TRBJ1-2	TGCAGCGTTGTAGAGGACAGGGTCTATGGCTACACCTTC	CSVVEDRVYGYTF
few	-	TRBV7-2	TRBJ1-1	TGTGCCAGCAGCAAAGTATATGGTATGGCGACTGAAGCTTTCTTT	CASSKVYGMATEAFF
many	-	TRBV29-1	TRBJ1-2	TGCAGCCCTATCGGCCGTAGGGTTTATGGCTACACCTTC	CSPIGRRVYGYTF
-	-	TRBV4-1	TRBJ2-7	TGCGCCAGCAGCCAATATGGACATGGGGGGGCCGAGCAGTACTTC	CASSQYGHGGAEQYF
many	-	TRBV20-1	TRBJ1-5	TGCAGTGCTGTCCGGGACTATAAGCCCCAGCATTTT	CSAVRDYKPQHF
many	-	TRBV12-3/TRBV12-4	TRBJ1-3	TGTGCCAGCAGAGGACAGTCCTTTGGAAACACCATATATTTT	CASRGQSFGNTIYF
many	-	TRBV7-2	TRBJ2-7	TGTGCCAGCAGCTCAAGACAGGTCGGAGCCTACGAGCAGTACTTC	CASSSRQVGAYEQYF
many	-	TRBV21-1	TRBJ1-5	TGTGCCAGCAGCGCCCCGGACAGGGGAGGGATTCAGCCCCAGCATTTT	CASSAPDRGGIQPQHF
many	TRBD2	TRBV29-1	TRBJ2-1	TGCAGCGTTGAAGATAGGTGGGGGACTAGCGGGTACAATGAGCAGTTCTTC	CSVEDRWGTSGYNEQFF
many	-	TRBV6-5	TRBJ2-5	TGTGCCAGCAGTTACTCAGGCAGAGAGACGGCCCAGTACTTC	CASSYSGRETAQYF
many	-	TRBV15	TRBJ2-3	TGTGCCACCAGCAGCCGGGTTACTAGCACAGATACGCAGTATTTT	CATSSRVTSTDTQYF
-	TRBD1	TRBV4-2	TRBJ2-7	TGTGCCAGCAGCCTAACGACAGGGAGCCACGAGCAGTACTTC	CASSLTTGSHEQYF
many	-	TRBV20-1	TRBJ2-7	TGCAGTGCCCCATTGGGTCGGCCATTCTCCTACGAGCAGTACTTC	CSAPLGRPFSYEQYF
many	TRBD1	TRBV5-1	TRBJ2-5	TGTGCCAGCAGCTTGGGACAGTTACAAGAGACCCAGTACTTC	CASSLGQLQETQYF
many	-	TRBV28	TRBJ2-1	TGTGCCAGCAACCTGGACGGGTCCTACAATGAGCAGTTCTTC	CASNLDGSYNEQFF
many	-	TRBV5-1	TRBJ2-3	TGCGCCAGCAGCTTGGAGGGTGCGGTCACGCAGTATTTT	CASSLEGAVTQYF
-	-	TRBV5-1	TRBJ2-5	TGCGCCAGCAGCCCGACCCAGGGCCGCGAGACCCAGTACTTC	CASSPTQGRETQYF
many	-	TRBV7-2	TRBJ2-5	TGTGCCAGCAGCTTAGTGTGGGAGACCCAGTACTTC	CASSLVWETQYF
few	-	TRBV19	TRBJ2-1	TGTGCCAGTAGTATAGTGGGACGGAGATACAATGAGCAGTTCTTC	CASSIVGRRYNEQFF
few	-	TRBV11-2	TRBJ2-1	TGTGCCAGCAGCAGGACAGACCTAAACAATGAGCAGTTCTTC	CASSRTDLNNEQFF